This T cell receptor beta chain originates from a study of T cells in localized non-small cell lung cancer (TCRdb year 2020). Background for the entire study: The study analyzed T cell repertoires of under 250 early-stage NSCLC patients, comparing tumors and uninvolved tumor-adjacent lungs. The cohort consisted of 200 to 300 treatment-naive NSCLC patients whose localized lung tumors had been resected. Of the NSCLC patients, about 130 were male and roughly 100 were female, and the mean age was around 66 years. Overall results and qualifications from the work: A median of approximately 53 of the top 100 tumor clones turned up in the paired uninvolved adjacent lung, and fewer than 35 of those clones also ranked among the top 100 of that same adjacent lung. Because of the exploratory design, TCR variables were selected using unadjusted p-values without false-discovery rate correction. Higher T cell density in blood was associated with longer overall survival, whereas higher clonality in adjacent lung was associated with shorter survival. Because multi-region sequencing of the tumors was not done, intratumor heterogeneity could not be ruled out. Uninvolved tumor-adjacent lung showed the highest T cell clonality, higher than tumor, which suggests more focused antigenic responses in the uninvolved tumor-adjacent lung.

Worth noting for this clone: No antigen is known for it. No base-level quality is on record; no much larger clone is a single base apart.

TCR beta CDR3 regions were sequenced from DNA using the immunoSEQ Assay. The paper's data handling went like this. T cell density was computed as TCR beta template counts normalized to usable DNA estimated by amplifying housekeeping genes. Richness was estimated using the preseqR package, with extrapolation to 400,000 templates for PBMC samples and to 120,000 templates for tissue samples. Clonality was defined by subtracting Pielou's evenness from one. To identify tissue-enriched TCRs, differential abundance testing was run on productive amino-acid clonotypes with a minimum total count of 5 and an alpha of 0.1. The Jaccard Index and the Morisita Overlap Index were used to measure how much the repertoires overlapped between compartments. TCR beta CDR3s were clustered by GLIPH together with public tetramer-defined viral CDR3s, and at least three viral sequences plus V-gene enrichment were required for viral motifs. TCRdb provides this immuneACCESS table in a form limited to in-frame rearrangements. Some clones are lacking; in checked studies, under half of them reflect an unresolved V gene, and why the rest are absent is not known. The DNA was the basis for D and trimming; V, J and clone size are from that table. Recorded for this sample are more than 45,000 clones; roughly 83% of them occurred a single time. The top ten constitute roughly 15% of the sample.

Trimming costs V 2 bases and J 5 bases, and their ends lie 24 bases apart. CDR1 and CDR2 are read off the germline V gene (reference sequence) as GTSNPN and SVGIG. The CDR3 sequence holds 18 residues, the cysteine and phenylalanine included. Only the CDR3 DNA stays, 54 bases, in frame from base 1. At diagnosis, tumor, uninvolved tumor-adjacent lung and peripheral blood were collected and then preserved as a mix of FFPE and fresh-frozen material. Blood samples were analyzed as peripheral blood mononuclear cells for TCR repertoire profiling. The sequence is built from TRBV30 and TRBJ2-2; the D element might be TRBD1 or TRBD2, as each aligns at 6 bases. The sequence derives from a man aged 35-69 years with stage III lung adenocarcinoma. The source was peripheral blood mononuclear cells, collected before any cancer treatment. The DNA reads TGTGCCTGGAGTCCCCCGGGAAGTTTTCGGGGGCCGACCGGGGAGCTGTTTTTT. It codes for CAWSPPGSFRGPTGELFF.